This entry lists 28 T cell receptor beta chains sequenced from one sample in a study of blood T cell repertoires in COVID-19. Assay: immunoSEQ multiplex PCR; the TCRdb copy retains only in-frame clones and omits some. The table lists 200,000 to 250,000 clones, roughly 90% of them singletons. The sequenced material came from peripheral blood. The receptor set was obtained from a man in his 70s with acute or convalescent COVID-19.

The genes are TRBV2 and TRBJ2-1; 8 bases line up with TRBD2. The CDR3 length is 15 residues. J gave up 7 bases and V 6 bases, and 11 bases lay outside the gene matches. Germline CDR1 reads SNHLY; CDR2 reads FYNNEI. The CDR3 bases are TGTGCCAGCAGAGAAACTAGCGGCGTCTCGAATGAGCAGTTCTTC. Its protein is CASRETSGVSNEQFF.

The sample holds many counts of this clone. This chain connects TRBV9 to TRBJ1-5, with D possibly TRBD1 on 5 matching bases. Germline assignment: CDR1 SGDLS and CDR2 YYNGEE. The CDR3 sequence is 14 residues long. V lost 4 bases and J lost 9, with 17 bases in between. In DNA, the CDR3 is TGTGCCAGCAGCCCGGACGGTAATAGGGGGCCCCAGCATTTT. Its translation is CASSPDGNRGPQHF.

This rearrangement joins TRBV9 to TRBJ2-5; TRBD1 matches 8 bases. V lost 0 bases, J lost 3 bases, and 1 base stayed unmatched. The CDR3 contains 14 residues. CDR1 and CDR2 from the germline V gene are SGDLS and YYNGEE. CDR3 in DNA: TGTGCCAGCAGCGTAGCGACAGGGGAAGAGACCCAGTACTTC. Encoded protein: CASSVATGEETQYF. Full variable domain (rest looked up from reference TRBV9 and TRBJ2-5): DSGVTQTPKHLITATGQRVTLRCSPRSGDLSVYWYQQSLDQGLQFLIQYYNGEERAKGNILERFSAQQFPDLHSELNLSSLELGDSALYFCASSVATGEETQYFGPGTRLLVL.

The gene calls are TRBV6-2 or TRBV6-3 and TRBJ2-7, with 7 nucleotides matching TRBD2. The germline CDR1 and CDR2 sequences are MNHEY and SVGEGT. The CDR3 consists of 14 residues. V gave up 5 bases and J gave up 2 bases; unmatched junction bases: 6. The CDR3 region has the DNA TGTGCCAGCAGTAGGGGCGGGACTACCTACGAGCAGTACTTC. Amino acids: CASSRGGTTYEQYF.

This clone was observed a handful of times. J is TRBJ2-2 and V is TRBV11-3, with a tentative D call TRBD2 (5 bases). V lost 5 bases and J 0 bases, leaving 25 bases between the germline ends. The CDR3 runs to 20 residues. Germline V gene data show CDR1 as SGHNT and CDR2 as YENEEA. The CDR3 DNA sequence: TGTGCCAGCAGCCCATCGGGGTGGGGATTCGATGGATCGAACACCGGGGAGCTGTTTTTT. This gives the protein CASSPSGWGFDGSNTGELFF.

V gene TRBV7-2 combines with J gene TRBJ1-1; a possible D gene is TRBD1 (6 bases). Germline V CDR1 and CDR2: SGHTA, FQGNSA. Trimming cost V 0 bases and J 8 bases, with 19 bases left between them. CDR3 length: 16 residues. CDR3 in DNA: TGTGCCAGCAGCTTAGCGCCGGTAGGGGGTAGCCGGGAAGCTTTCTTT. This gives the protein CASSLAPVGGSREAFF.

The rearrangement joins TRBV2 to TRBJ2-2, with D perhaps matching TRBD1 (6 bases). Trimming cost V 1 base and J 2 bases, with 8 bases left between them. The CDR3 spans 15 residues. Germline CDR1 is SNHLY and CDR2 is FYNNEI. The DNA for the CDR3 is TGTGCCAGCAGTGAAGGGACAGTCAACACCGGGGAGCTGTTTTTT. This gives the protein CASSEGTVNTGELFF.

The chain combines TRBV7-2 with TRBJ1-3; D remains unclear. The CDR3 has 17 residues. Germline V gives CDR1 SGHTA, CDR2 FQGNSA. V was cut by 0 bases and J by 1 base, with 13 bases left in between. In DNA form, the CDR3 reads TGTGCCAGCAGCTTAGCACTACCCGGCGCTTCTGGAAACACCATATATTTT. It yields the protein CASSLALPGASGNTIYF. Complete variable domain (other parts from reference TRBV7-2 and TRBJ1-3): GAGVSQSPSNKVTEKGKDVELRCDPISGHTALYWYRQSLGQGLEFLIYFQGNSAPDKSGLPSDRFSAERTGGSVSTLTIQRTQQEDSAVYLCASSLALPGASGNTIYFGEGSWLTVV.

The genes are TRBV14 and TRBJ2-1; 7 nucleotides line up with TRBD2. CDR1 is SGHDN, CDR2 FVKESK, per germline. The length of the CDR3 is 16 residues. J lost 4 bases, V lost 1 base, and 7 bases had no gene match. The CDR3 DNA follows: TGTGCCAGCAGCCAAGGAACCGGGACTACATACAATGAGCAGTTCTTC. This gives the protein CASSQGTGTTYNEQFF.

J is TRBJ1-6 and V is TRBV6-5; 8 nucleotides agree with TRBD1. V lost 0 bases, J lost 8 bases, and 3 bases stayed unmatched. Germline V gene sequence: CDR1 MNHEY, CDR2 SVGAGI. CDR3 length: 15 amino acids. CDR3 region: CASSYSDRGDSPLHF. CDR3 sequence (DNA): TGTGCCAGCAGTTACTCCGACAGGGGAGATTCACCCCTCCACTTT.

The chain is built from TRBV2 and TRBJ2-7, with a possible D match to TRBD2 (6 bases). The V gene lost 6 bases and the J gene lost 0 bases, with 12 bases spanning the gap. Germline V gene lookup returns CDR1 SNHLY and CDR2 FYNNEI. The CDR3 sequence is 14 residues long. CDR3 nucleotide sequence: TGTGCCAGCAGGGGGGGACGGGGCTCCTACGAGCAGTACTTC. Protein product: CASRGGRGSYEQYF. Complete variable domain (other parts from reference TRBV2 and TRBJ2-7): EPEVTQTPSHQVTQMGQEVILRCVPISNHLYFYWYRQILGQKVEFLVSFYNNEISEKSEIFDDQFSVERPDGSNFTLKIRSTKLEDSAMYFCASRGGRGSYEQYFGPGTRLTVT.

The rearrangement joins TRBV27 to TRBJ2-4, with 8 bases that match TRBD1. The V gene end was trimmed by 6 bases and the J gene end by 0 bases; junction bases not matched to a gene: 7. Germline loops: CDR1 MNHEY, CDR2 SMNVEV (reference sequence). CDR3 size: 16 residues. The CDR3 nucleotides are TGTGCCAGCAGGCCCGGGACAGGCAAAGCCAAAAACATTCAGTACTTC. It yields the protein CASRPGTGKAKNIQYF.

CDR3 nucleotides: TGTGCCAGTAGTATGAATACGGGGTGGAGGGTTGGGGAATATAGCAATCAGCCCCAGCATTTT. Its translation: CASSMNTGWRVGEYSNQPQHF. The chain is built from TRBV19 and TRBJ1-5, with D uncertain. In germline, CDR1 is LNHDA, CDR2 SQIVND (reference sequence). The CDR3 has 21 residues. Trimming shortened V by 3 bases and J by 0 bases, and 27 bases separated the two germline ends.

This chain connects TRBV5-1 to TRBJ2-1, with D uncertain. Germline V lookup: CDR1 SGHRS, CDR2 YFSETQ. V dropped 1 base and J dropped 6 bases, with 17 bases sitting between them. This CDR3 is 16 amino acids long. The chain's CDR3 is CASSLRRLGRSNEQFF. DNA for the CDR3: TGCGCCAGCAGCTTGCGACGGCTTGGTAGGAGCAATGAGCAGTTCTTC.

V and J are TRBV7-9 and TRBJ1-1; 8 bases align to TRBD1. J lost 2 bases, V lost 6 bases, and 11 bases had no gene match. The germline V gene encodes CDR1 SEHNR and CDR2 FQNEAQ (reference sequence). The CDR3 has 16 amino acids. The DNA of the CDR3 is TGTGCCAGCAGTCGAGACAGGGGTTATTTTAACACTGAAGCTTTCTTT. Its translation: CASSRDRGYFNTEAFF.

The chain couples TRBV14 to TRBJ2-1, with TRBD1 identical over 10 bases. V shed 4 bases, J shed 3 bases, and the junction held 3 bases outside the gene matches. The CDR3 consists of 15 residues. Germline assignment: CDR1 SGHDN and CDR2 FVKESK. The CDR3 reads CASSLGQGFYNEQFF. The CDR3, as DNA: TGTGCCAGCAGCCTGGGACAGGGGTTCTACAATGAGCAGTTCTTC.

The CDR3 region has the DNA TGTGCCTGGAGTGCTTCCCTTAACACCGGGGAGCTGTTTTTT. Its translation is CAWSASLNTGELFF. This rearrangement joins TRBV30 to TRBJ2-2; no clear D gene. The CDR3 has 14 residues. Germline CDR1 and CDR2: GTSNPN and SVGIG (reference sequence). The V gene lost 1 base and the J gene lost 2 bases, with 8 bases spanning the gap.

CDR3 in amino acids: CASSEAKTGNYGYTF. DNA of the CDR3: TGTGCCAGCAGTGAAGCAAAGACAGGGAACTATGGCTACACCTTC. The V call is TRBV6-1, the J call TRBJ1-2; TRBD1 matches 7 bases. V lost 0 bases to trimming and J lost 2 bases; unmatched junction nucleotides: 3. The CDR3 consists of 15 residues. The germline CDR1 and CDR2 sequences are MNHNS and SASEGT.

This clone has more than one count but fewer than ten. The V call is TRBV9, the J call TRBJ2-2; maybe TRBD1 (7 bases). This CDR3 is 15 amino acids long. V dropped 6 bases and J dropped 4 bases, with 16 bases sitting between them. Germline CDR1 reads SGDLS; CDR2 reads YYNGEE. The CDR3 coding sequence is TGTGCCAGCACCCGACAGGGACTGAGCACCGGGGAGCTGTTTTTT. It is translated as CASTRQGLSTGELFF.

The chain links TRBV19 to TRBJ1-1, with 9 bases matching TRBD1. The CDR3 covers 16 residues. Trimming cost V 4 bases and J 4 bases; bases outside gene matches: 10. Germline CDR1 and CDR2: LNHDA and SQIVND (reference sequence). CDR3 nucleotide sequence: TGTGCCAGTAGTAAAGCCCCGGGACAGGGAGGCACTGAAGCTTTCTTT. Amino acid sequence: CASSKAPGQGGTEAFF.

This chain joins TRBV3-1 (or the pseudogene TRBV3-2) and TRBJ2-3; 7 nucleotides align to TRBD2. With 5 bases clipped from V and 1 base from J, the junction kept 12 bases outside the gene matches. This CDR3 is 17 amino acids long. Germline CDR1 is LGHDT and CDR2 is YNNKEL (reference sequence). Here the CDR3 DNA reads TGTGCCAGCAGCTTCAAACGCTTAGCGGGTGGCACAGATACGCAGTATTTT. It is translated as CASSFKRLAGGTDTQYF.

This clone was detected a few times. This rearrangement joins TRBV18 to TRBJ1-2; D is unresolved. Deletions cut 3 bases from V and 1 base from J, with 6 bases between. This CDR3 spans 13 amino acids. CDR1 and CDR2 (germline): KGHSH, LQKENI. In DNA, the CDR3 is TGTGCCAGCTCACCGGAGAATAACTATGGCTACACCTTC. This sequence encodes CASSPENNYGYTF.

This clone was seen once. V and J are TRBV4-1 and TRBJ2-3; 8 bases agree with TRBD2. CDR3 length equals 17 residues. Losses at the gene ends were 4 bases for V and 9 bases for J; bases not matched to a gene: 18. Germline V gene lookup returns CDR1 MGHRA and CDR2 YSYEKL. In DNA, the CDR3 is TGCGCCAGCAGCCCATCCGCAGCGGGAGTCCGGATTGACACGCAGTATTTT. Its translation is CASSPSAAGVRIDTQYF.

This chain connects TRBV19 to TRBJ1-4, with 10 bases that match TRBD1. The CDR3 length is 14 residues. Trimming took 6 bases from V and 5 from J; bases not matched to a gene: 3. Germline CDR1 LNHDA, CDR2 SQIVND (reference sequence). The CDR3 sequence: CASRGTGENEKLFF. Here the CDR3 DNA reads TGTGCCAGTAGGGGGACAGGGGAGAATGAAAAACTGTTTTTT.

This chain connects TRBV10-3 to TRBJ1-4; 11 bases are a match to TRBD1. V shed 5 bases and J 7 bases; nucleotides not matched to a gene: 3. This CDR3 spans 14 amino acids. Germline values: CDR1 ENHRY, CDR2 SYGVKD. The DNA of the CDR3 is TGTGCCATCAGTCAGGGACAGGGGGGTGAAAAACTGTTTTTT. Protein sequence: CAISQGQGGEKLFF.

J is TRBJ2-1 and V is TRBV5-1; D ambiguous. The CDR3 has 15 residues. Germline CDR1 and CDR2: SGHRS and YFSETQ. Trimming left V 7 bases short and J 1 base short, with 15 bases between. The CDR3 loop is CASRAGLWSYNEQFF. The CDR3, as DNA: TGCGCCAGCCGTGCAGGTTTGTGGTCCTACAATGAGCAGTTCTTC.

This clone turned up a few times. The chain couples TRBV5-6 to TRBJ2-3; TRBD2 matches at 7 bases. The ends lost 0 bases at V and 4 bases at J; junction bases unmatched: 8. The V gene's germline CDR1 is SGHDT and CDR2 YYEEEE. This CDR3 comprises 16 residues. CDR3 sequence reads: CASSLDRGGPSDTQYF. DNA of the CDR3: TGTGCCAGCAGCTTGGACCGGGGAGGGCCATCAGATACGCAGTATTTT.

J is TRBJ2-7 and V is TRBV6-6; 10 nucleotides align to TRBD1. Losses at the gene ends were 6 bases for V and 4 bases for J; bases not matched to a gene: 9. Germline CDR1 MNHNY, CDR2 SVGAGI (reference sequence). The CDR3 covers 15 residues. The CDR3 sequence: CASSRPGQGSYEQYF. CDR3 DNA sequence: TGTGCCAGCAGCCGCCCGGGACAGGGGAGTTACGAGCAGTACTTC.